This T cell receptor beta chain was recorded in a study of OX40 agonist ivuxolimab in advanced cancers. Trimming removed 1 base at V and 2 bases at J, with 24 bases between. Germline values: CDR1 MGHRA, CDR2 YSYEKL. CDR3 size: 20 residues. Autoimmune disease history or systemic immunosuppression led to patient exclusion. Whole-study findings and limits: Doses of 0.1 to 3.0 mg/kg were accompanied by clonal expansion of CD4+ and CD8+ blood T cells by week 6.

This clone was counted only a few times. Its antigen is unknown. Clones were sequenced by immunoSEQ multiplex PCR, and TCRdb holds only the in-frame ones, with some missing. The sample lists around 40,000 clones; 84% were seen once. The V gene is TRBV4-1, the J gene TRBJ1-3; D uncertain. The receptor was derived from an adult with an advanced solid tumor such as melanoma, head and neck, liver or kidney cancer. Sequenced here: CD4+ or CD8+ T cells sorted from blood, sampled in a trial of the OX40 agonist ivuxolimab. The CDR3 region is CASSQVHVPLLLGPGNTIYF. The CDR3 DNA sequence: TGCGCCAGCAGCCAAGTCCACGTCCCCCTTTTATTGGGCCCTGGAAACACCATATATTTT.